This is a list of T cell receptor beta chains from one sample in a study of T-cell reconstitution after alpha-beta-depleted transplantation in children. TCRdb processed the PCR reads anew with MiXCR; each CDR3 protein has one entry. The table shows roughly 500,000 distinct CDR3 sequences, with roughly 33% occurring only once. The sample here was PBMCs from the stem cell graft donor, taken from the stem cell graft. The origin of the receptors is a human donor who donated a stem cell graft to a child with aplastic anemia. CDR3s include the opening cysteine and the closing phenylalanine or tryptophan. D genes are given only for firm matches. Clone size is stated in some rows and not others, as once, few, many or a class when expanded.

TRBJ1-1,.,TRBV29-1,TRBD1,TGCAGCTCGGGACAGGTGAACACTGAAGCTTTCTTT,CSSGQVNTEAFF
TRBJ1-2,few,TRBV20-1,.,TGCAGTGCTAGAGTCTTGCAGGCAGGGCGGTACGTCGGCTATGGCTACACCTTC,CSARVLQAGRYVGYGYTF
TRBJ2-1,.,TRBV7-9,.,TGTGCCAGCAGCTCCGGGATCGACAATGAGCAGTTCTTC,CASSSGIDNEQFF
TRBJ2-1,.,TRBV12-3/TRBV12-4,.,TGTGCCAGCCGGGGACGTTACAGCTCCTACAATGAGCAGTTCTTC,CASRGRYSSYNEQFF
TRBJ2-2,.,TRBV25-1,TRBD1,TGTGCCAGCAGTGAGACAGGGGTGACCACCGGGGAGCTGTTTTTT,CASSETGVTTGELFF
TRBJ2-3,.,TRBV20-1,.,TGCAGTGCTCCGGACTGGGGTGGTACAGATACGCAGTATTTT,CSAPDWGGTDTQYF
TRBJ2-5,.,TRBV12-3/TRBV12-4,TRBD1,TGTGCCAGCAGTTCAAGGGACAGTAAGGGGGCCCATTACTTC,CASSSRDSKGAHYF
TRBJ1-5,.,TRBV5-6,.,TGTGCCAGCAGCTTGGGGGGATTCCGACAGCCCCAGCATTTT,CASSLGGFRQPQHF
TRBJ2-7,few,TRBV7-6,TRBD2,TGTGCCAGCAGCTTCGGGCGGGAGGACGAGCAGTACTTC,CASSFGREDEQYF
TRBJ1-5,many,TRBV12-3/TRBV12-4,.,TGTGCCAGCAGCTTGGGACAACAGCCCCAGCATTTT,CASSLGQQPQHF
TRBJ2-1,few,TRBV18,TRBD2,TGTGCCAGCTCACCGACTAGCGGGAGGGCCTTGAATGAGCAGTTCTTC,CASSPTSGRALNEQFF
TRBJ2-1,few,TRBV20-1,.,TGCAGTGCCGCCGACAGAAACAATGAGCAGTTCTTC,CSAADRNNEQFF
TRBJ1-4,.,TRBV11-2,.,TGTGCCAGCAGCTTAGGGGGGGTACTGTTTTTT,CASSLGGVLFF
TRBJ1-5,.,TRBV4-3,.,TGCGCCAGCAGCCTCATATTGGGCAATCAGCCCCAGCATTTT,CASSLILGNQPQHF
TRBJ2-5,.,TRBV2,TRBD2,TGTGCCAGCAGGGACCTAGCGGGATACGGAGAGACCCAGTACTTC,CASRDLAGYGETQYF
TRBJ1-4,.,TRBV4-2,.,TGTGCCAGCAGCCAAGGTTGGGGGGAAAAACTGTTTTTT,CASSQGWGEKLFF
TRBJ2-7,.,TRBV28,.,TGTGCCAGCAGTTTTTCGGACTCTCCCTACGAGCAGTACTTC,CASSFSDSPYEQYF
TRBJ2-1,once,TRBV24-1,TRBD2,TGTGCCACCAGTGATGTCACTAGCGGGATTTCCTACAATGAGCAGTTCTTC,CATSDVTSGISYNEQFF
TRBJ2-1,few,TRBV7-2,.,TGTGCCAGCAGCTTAGAAAGGCTAGTGAATTACAATGAGCAGTTCTTC,CASSLERLVNYNEQFF
TRBJ2-6,many,TRBV9,.,TGTGCCAGCAGCGTTTCTGGGGCCAACGTCCTGACTTTC,CASSVSGANVLTF
TRBJ2-7,.,TRBV18,.,TGTGCCAGCTCACAAAGTTTGTCAGGGGACGAGCAGTACTTC,CASSQSLSGDEQYF
TRBJ1-1,few,TRBV20-1,.,TGCAGTGCTAGAGTATTGGAAATGAACACTGAAGCTTTCTTT,CSARVLEMNTEAFF
TRBJ1-4,.,TRBV29-1,TRBD1,TGCAGCGGCCGCAGGGGGTCCGAAAAACTGTTTTTT,CSGRRGSEKLFF
TRBJ2-1,few,TRBV29-1,TRBD2,TGCAGCGTTGTAGCGGGAGGACTGAATGAGCAGTTCTTC,CSVVAGGLNEQFF
TRBJ1-1,many,TRBV30,TRBD1,TGTGCCTGGAGCCCCCACAGGGGGCAGGCTGAAGCTTTCTTT,CAWSPHRGQAEAFF
TRBJ1-2,few,TRBV12-3/TRBV12-4,.,TGTGCCAGCAGTGATACTTATGGGGTCTACACCTTC,CASSDTYGVYTF
TRBJ1-5,.,TRBV2,.,TGTGCCAGCAGCGGGGGACACGGACAGCCCCAGCATTTT,CASSGGHGQPQHF
TRBJ2-3,.,TRBV27,TRBD2,TGTGCCAGCAGTCAAAGCTTAGGACTAGCTCAAGATACGCAGTATTTT,CASSQSLGLAQDTQYF
TRBJ1-2,.,TRBV4-3,TRBD1,TGCGCCAGCAGCCAAGATCTTACCAGGGGGGATGACTATGGCTACACCTTC,CASSQDLTRGDDYGYTF
TRBJ2-5,few,TRBV12-3/TRBV12-4,.,TGTGCCAGCAGTAAGACAACGGGGGAGACCCAGTACTTC,CASSKTTGETQYF
TRBJ1-5,.,TRBV4-3,.,TGCGCCAGCAGCCAAGATCTGTCACGGACAAGCAATCAGCCCCAGCATTTT,CASSQDLSRTSNQPQHF
TRBJ2-5,.,TRBV12-3/TRBV12-4,.,TGTGCCAGCAGTTTATGGGAACTCGGACGCCCACAAGAGACCCAGTACTTC,CASSLWELGRPQETQYF
TRBJ2-3,.,TRBV20-1,TRBD2,TGCAGTGCTAGAGTGTGGGGCGGCGGGAGGACAGATACGCAGTATTTT,CSARVWGGGRTDTQYF
TRBJ2-2,.,TRBV12-3/TRBV12-4,TRBD1,TGTGCCAGCGGAATAACAGGGGGCATCAACACCGGGGAGCTGTTTTTT,CASGITGGINTGELFF
TRBJ1-1,.,TRBV29-1,TRBD1,TGCAGCGCTAGCGGGACAGGGTACGGAGCTTTCTTT,CSASGTGYGAFF
TRBJ2-2,few,TRBV20-1,.,TGCAGTGCTAGATCCCGGGAGCTTAACACCGGGGAGCTGTTTTTT,CSARSRELNTGELFF
TRBJ1-1,.,TRBV29-1,TRBD1,TGCAGCGTTAGACAGGGAGATAGGACTGAAGCTTTCTTT,CSVRQGDRTEAFF
TRBJ2-3,.,TRBV20-1,.,TGCAGTGAAAGAGGACTCACCACAGATACGCAGTATTTT,CSERGLTTDTQYF
TRBJ2-1,.,TRBV29-1,TRBD2,TGCAGCGTGGCCGGGACTAGCGGGAGTAATGAGCAGTTCTTC,CSVAGTSGSNEQFF
TRBJ2-3,few,TRBV20-1,TRBD2,TGCAGTGCTCCGACTAGCGGGAGGGCCTTGGATACGCAGTATTTT,CSAPTSGRALDTQYF
TRBJ2-3,few,TRBV4-3,TRBD2,TGCGCCAGCAGCCGGAGACTAGCGGAGGTGGGGGATACGCAGTATTTT,CASSRRLAEVGDTQYF
TRBJ2-1,.,TRBV5-1,.,TGCGCCAGCAGGGCTCGGGGGGCCGACAATGAGCAGTTCTTC,CASRARGADNEQFF
TRBJ1-1,once,TRBV19,TRBD1,TGTGCCAGTAGTTCCACCGGGACAGCAGAAGCTTTCTTT,CASSSTGTAEAFF
TRBJ2-1,.,TRBV20-1,TRBD2,TGCAGTGCTAGACCCTACGGCGGCGGGAGGAAAAGCTCCTACAATGAGCAGTTCTTC,CSARPYGGGRKSSYNEQFF
TRBJ2-2,.,TRBV12-3/TRBV12-4,.,TGTGCCAGCAGACGATTCGACGGGGAGCTGTTTTTT,CASRRFDGELFF
TRBJ1-4,.,TRBV12-3/TRBV12-4,.,TGTGCCAGCAGGTATCAAGGAGGGATTAATGAAAAACTGTTTTTT,CASRYQGGINEKLFF
TRBJ2-5,.,TRBV4-3,TRBD2,TGCGCCAGCAGCCAAGGTGGACTAGCGGGCGCGGTGGTAGAGACCCAGTACTTC,CASSQGGLAGAVVETQYF
TRBJ2-1,few,TRBV12-3/TRBV12-4,TRBD2,TGTGCCAGCACCGTAGCTAGCGGGAGGGACAATGAGCAGTTCTTC,CASTVASGRDNEQFF
TRBJ1-2,many,TRBV5-5,TRBD1,TGTGCCAGCAGCTTGGACGGACAGGGGTTCTCTAATGGCTACACCTTC,CASSLDGQGFSNGYTF
TRBJ1-4,few,TRBV27,TRBD1,TGTGCCAGCAGCGAGCAGGGGGCCGGTGAAAAACTGTTTTTT,CASSEQGAGEKLFF
TRBJ2-2,.,TRBV27,.,TGTGCCAGCAGTTGGGAATACACCGGGGAGCTGTTTTTT,CASSWEYTGELFF
TRBJ1-1,.,TRBV18,.,TGTGCCAGCGCCCACGACGCGAACACTGAAGCTTTCTTT,CASAHDANTEAFF
TRBJ2-1,.,TRBV9,TRBD2,TGTGCCAGCAGCGTAGGGGCTAGCGGGAGGGCGATCAATGAGCAGTTCTTC,CASSVGASGRAINEQFF
TRBJ2-1,few,TRBV4-1,TRBD2,TGCGCCAGCAGCCAAGATCGGATAGCGGGAGAATACAATGAGCAGTTCTTC,CASSQDRIAGEYNEQFF